The clone carrying this T cell receptor beta chain was detected a few times. Its antigen is not identified. The CDR3 runs to 12 residues. Between the trimmed V and J ends, which lost 6 bases and 3 bases, there was a span of 6 bases. The germline V gene encodes CDR1 MNHEY and CDR2 SVGAGI. The sample is drawn from a study of T cell clones after liver transplantation. On the study more broadly: Pre-transplant mixed lymphocyte reactions yielded third-party-reactive TCRbeta sequences as comparators for graft-donor-reactive sequences. Tolerant meant at least one year fully off immunosuppression without liver enzymes above twice normal. Three of eight recipients were HCV-positive; others had non-autoimmune, non-viral indications. General study points: Post-transplant time points were not standardized, so conclusions are preliminary.

Clones were sequenced by immunoSEQ multiplex PCR, and TCRdb holds only the in-frame ones, with some missing. The table has some 60,000 clones, about 70% seen once. The J gene is TRBJ1-5, the V gene TRBV6-5; no firm D call. This clonotype was obtained from a human patient who received a liver transplant. Part of the T cells may come from the graft donor. Material: CD4+ T cells from blood, obtained at the approximately 15-month timepoint. CDR3 DNA: TGTGCCAGCAGAGGTCCCAATCAGCCCCAGCATTTT. Translation: CASRGPNQPQHF.